Listed below are T cell receptor beta chains from one sample, sequenced in a study of response to subunit inactivated influenza vaccine. From the RT-PCR reads, TCRdb called clonotypes with MiXCR, one entry per CDR3 protein. Seen here are 500,000 to 700,000 distinct CDR3 sequences, approximately 24% observed once, and the top ten hold approximately 2.9%. This same sample was also taken into another study, of T cells expressing NK-cell markers.

This specimen was CD4+ T cells sorted from PBMCs, taken about 13 days after vaccination. These receptors originate from a man aged 50 to 60 who received an inactivated influenza vaccine. CDR3s include the opening cysteine and the closing phenylalanine or tryptophan. Each record gives: CDR3 protein, CDR3 DNA, D gene, clone size, CDR3 length, V gene, J gene. A D gene is named only where the DNA matches it firmly. Clone size is shown for a subset of rows, as once, few, many or a class of expanded clone.

CASSLLGGNTGELFF	TGTGCCAGCAGTTTATTAGGGGGGAACACCGGGGAGCTGTTTTTT	NA	many	15	TRBV28	TRBJ2-2
CASSGAGGRQETQYF	TGTGCCAGCAGCGGAGCAGGGGGGCGGCAAGAGACCCAGTACTTC	NA	NA	15	TRBV7-2	TRBJ2-5
CSARDPLVGITEAFF	TGCAGTGCTAGAGATCCTTTGGTGGGAATCACTGAAGCTTTCTTT	NA	few	15	TRBV20-1	TRBJ1-1
CASRAGGRTNYGYTF	TGTGCCAGCAGGGCAGGGGGCAGGACTAACTATGGCTACACCTTC	TRBD1	few	15	TRBV12-3/TRBV12-4	TRBJ1-2
CASRIGEFGEQFF	TGTGCCAGCAGGATAGGGGAATTTGGTGAGCAGTTCTTC	NA	NA	13	TRBV11-3	TRBJ2-1
CSAPFRPSGANVLTF	TGCAGTGCCCCCTTCCGACCCTCTGGGGCCAACGTCCTGACTTTC	NA	NA	15	TRBV20-1	TRBJ2-6
CASSFSNYGYTF	TGTGCCAGCAGCTTCAGTAACTATGGCTACACCTTC	NA	few	12	TRBV7-2	TRBJ1-2
CASSPGQRLYEQYF	TGTGCCAGCAGTCCGGGACAGCGGCTCTACGAGCAGTACTTC	TRBD1	NA	14	TRBV4-2	TRBJ2-7
CAWRTSGNYNEQFF	TGTGCCTGGAGGACTAGCGGGAACTACAATGAGCAGTTCTTC	TRBD2	NA	14	TRBV30	TRBJ2-1
CASSLEGAGLAYF	TGTGCCAGCAGCTTAGAAGGGGCGGGACTAGCGTACTTC	TRBD2	many	13	TRBV7-3	TRBJ2-5
CASSLVFGNEQFF	TGTGCCAGCAGCTTAGTTTTCGGTAATGAGCAGTTCTTC	NA	NA	13	TRBV7-2	TRBJ2-1
CASSYGGELEQFF	TGTGCCAGCAGTTACGGGGGGGAGCTTGAGCAGTTCTTC	TRBD2	few	13	TRBV6-5	TRBJ2-1
CASSQGIPYNEQFF	TGTGCCAGTAGTCAGGGGATTCCCTACAATGAGCAGTTCTTC	NA	NA	14	TRBV19	TRBJ2-1
CASSTRKLQETQYF	TGCGCCAGCAGCACCCGAAAACTTCAAGAGACCCAGTACTTC	NA	few	14	TRBV5-1	TRBJ2-5
CASSLGWADEQYF	TGCGCCAGCAGCTTGGGTTGGGCTGACGAGCAGTACTTC	NA	few	13	TRBV5-1	TRBJ2-7
CASTPSGGAWSEQFF	TGTGCCAGCACTCCTAGCGGGGGGGCCTGGTCTGAGCAGTTCTTC	TRBD2	NA	15	TRBV7-9	TRBJ2-1
CASSQGDRDSTEAFF	TGTGCCAGCAGCCAAGGGGACAGGGATTCTACTGAAGCTTTCTTT	TRBD1	few	15	TRBV4-2	TRBJ1-1
CASSQDTETAIAFF	TGCGCCAGCAGCCAAGATACCGAAACCGCCATTGCCTTCTTC	NA	few	14	TRBV4-3	TRBJ2-1
CASSLEGGDLTDTQYF	TGCGCCAGCAGCTTGGAGGGGGGCGACCTCACAGATACGCAGTATTTT	NA	NA	16	TRBV5-1	TRBJ2-3
CASSRTRGRLYEQYF	TGTGCCAGCAGCCGGACAAGGGGGCGGCTATACGAGCAGTACTTC	TRBD1	NA	15	TRBV11-2	TRBJ2-7
CASTPWRDRSPLHF	TGTGCCAGCACCCCTTGGAGGGACCGTTCACCCCTCCACTTT	NA	NA	14	TRBV28	TRBJ1-6
CAISGDVTGELFF	TGTGCCATCAGCGGGGACGTAACCGGGGAGCTGTTTTTT	NA	NA	13	TRBV10-3	TRBJ2-2
CSATPGTSGKGAYNEQFF	TGCAGTGCTACCCCCGGGACTAGCGGCAAGGGGGCCTACAATGAGCAGTTCTTC	TRBD2	few	18	TRBV20-1	TRBJ2-1
CASSQGLPGWDEQYF	TGTGCCAGCAGCCAAGGACTCCCAGGGTGGGACGAGCAGTACTTC	NA	few	15	TRBV14	TRBJ2-7
CASNEDPNQPQHF	TGTGCCAGTAACGAGGACCCCAATCAGCCCCAGCATTTT	NA	NA	13	TRBV7-9	TRBJ1-5
CAITPGEGYGYTF	TGTGCCATCACTCCCGGGGAGGGTTATGGCTACACCTTC	NA	few	13	TRBV10-3	TRBJ1-2
CASRLGETRQETQYF	TGTGCCAGCAGATTAGGGGAGACTAGACAAGAGACCCAGTACTTC	NA	few	15	TRBV7-8	TRBJ2-5
CATSRAPGPQETQYF	TGTGCCACCAGCAGAGCGCCGGGACCCCAAGAGACCCAGTACTTC	NA	NA	15	TRBV15	TRBJ2-5
CASSFGSELHNEQFF	TGCGCCAGCAGCTTTGGCTCAGAACTACACAATGAGCAGTTCTTC	NA	few	15	TRBV5-1	TRBJ2-1
CASSFGGHSYEQYF	TGTGCCAGCAGCTTTGGGGGACACTCCTACGAGCAGTACTTC	NA	NA	14	TRBV7-2	TRBJ2-7
CASSKQHLTYEQYF	TGTGCCAGCAGCAAACAGCACTTAACCTACGAGCAGTACTTC	NA	NA	14	TRBV21-1	TRBJ2-7